This T cell receptor (beta chain) was captured in a study of T cells in localized non-small cell lung cancer. Whole-study results and caveats: Analysis by sequencing included only one tumor region, so heterogeneity remains possible. Tumor showed lower T cell clonality than uninvolved adjacent lung, where it was highest. The appearance of a median about 62 of the top 100 tumor clones was seen in adjacent lung.

Worth noting for this clone: Its antigen is not identified. The sample carries other DNA sequences with the same CDR3.

Sequencing was performed with immunoSEQ multiplex PCR; in TCRdb, only in-frame clones are kept and a portion is missing. The data hold tens of thousands of clones, with about 85% observed a single time. The ends lost 4 bases at V and 5 bases at J; junction bases unmatched: 3. Germline CDR1 is SGHRS and CDR2 is YFSETQ. This CDR3 has 13 residues. The receptor was derived from a female donor over 55 with stage II squamous cell lung carcinoma. The V gene is TRBV5-1, the J gene TRBJ1-2, with 9 bases fitting TRBD1. The sequencing here drew on peripheral blood, taken before any cancer treatment. CDR3 coding DNA: TGCGCCAGCAGCCCGGGACAGGGATATGGCTACACCTTC. Protein product: CASSPGQGYGYTF.